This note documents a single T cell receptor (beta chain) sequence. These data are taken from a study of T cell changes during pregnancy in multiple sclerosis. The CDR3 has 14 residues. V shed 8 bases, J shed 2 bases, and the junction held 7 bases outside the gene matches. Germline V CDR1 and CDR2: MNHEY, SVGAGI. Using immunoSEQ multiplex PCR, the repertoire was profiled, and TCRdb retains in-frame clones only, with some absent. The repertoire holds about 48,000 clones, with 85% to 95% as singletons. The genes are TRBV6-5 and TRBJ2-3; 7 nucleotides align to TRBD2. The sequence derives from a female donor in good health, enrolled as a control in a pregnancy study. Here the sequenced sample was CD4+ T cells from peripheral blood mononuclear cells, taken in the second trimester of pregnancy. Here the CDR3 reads CASRDGGVTDTQYF. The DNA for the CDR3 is TGTGCCAGCCGGGATGGGGGGGTCACAGATACGCAGTATTTT.